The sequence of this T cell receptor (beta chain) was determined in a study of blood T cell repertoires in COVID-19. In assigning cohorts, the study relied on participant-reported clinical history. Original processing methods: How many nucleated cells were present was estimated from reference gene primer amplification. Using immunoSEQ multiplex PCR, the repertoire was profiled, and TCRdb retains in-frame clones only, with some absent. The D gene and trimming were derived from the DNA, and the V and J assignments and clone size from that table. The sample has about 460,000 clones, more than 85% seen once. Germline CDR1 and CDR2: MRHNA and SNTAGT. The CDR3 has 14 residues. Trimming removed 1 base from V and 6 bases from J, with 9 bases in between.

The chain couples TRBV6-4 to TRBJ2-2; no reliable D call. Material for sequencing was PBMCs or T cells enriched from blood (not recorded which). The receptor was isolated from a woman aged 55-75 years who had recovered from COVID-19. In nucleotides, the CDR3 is TGTGCCAGCAGTGACTGGCCGCAGGCCGGGGAGCTGTTTTTT. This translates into CASSDWPQAGELFF.